The text below deals with one T cell receptor (beta chain). One junction end does not reproduce the germline sequence, and a read error may be involved. This CDR3 comprises 11 residues. CDR1 and CDR2 from the germline V gene are SEHNR and FQNEAQ (reference sequence). Amplified regions were TCR beta CDR3 sequences from RNA transcripts. RT-PCR in the first round (using the HTBI primer set) targeted the TCR CDR3. TCRdb independently ran MiXCR on the multiplex PCR reads; one entry per CDR3 protein. The sample has around 700,000 distinct CDR3 sequences; just over 35% are singletons. The sample comes from a study of T cells in Graves' hyperthyroidism and ophthalmopathy.

This TCR was recovered from a woman aged 40 to 50 with Graves' hyperthyroidism. Sequencing used blood. The chain links TRBV7-9 to TRBJ2-7; D may be TRBD1 (5 bases). The CDR3 DNA follows: TGTGCCAGCAGCGGGCCAGGACAAGTAAGCTTC. Translating it yields CASSGPGQVSF.